Below, 24 T cell receptor beta chains from the same sample are listed, as sequenced in a study of cytomegalovirus exposure and HLA in healthy donors. Primers: 60 Vbeta forward and 13 Jbeta reverse. Method: immunoSEQ multiplex PCR; TCRdb's copy keeps in-frame clones and lacks some. The sample shows 200,000 or so clones, about 80% of them seen only once. Sequenced material: PBMCs. Receptors were obtained from a girl aged 10 to 17 in good health and CMV-seronegative.

V gene TRBV9 combines with J gene TRBJ2-5; 7 nucleotides align to TRBD2. J lost 1 base, V lost 2 bases, and 8 bases had no gene match. This CDR3 comprises 16 residues. Per the germline V gene, CDR1 is SGDLS and CDR2 is YYNGEE. CDR3 protein: CASSVWSSGAQETQYF. The CDR3 DNA is TGTGCCAGCAGCGTTTGGTCTAGCGGAGCCCAAGAGACCCAGTACTTC.

The chain recombines TRBV19 with TRBJ1-2; D not resolved. The CDR3 is made up of 14 amino acids. From germline, CDR1 is LNHDA and CDR2 SQIVND (reference sequence). V dropped 3 bases and J dropped 6 bases, with 14 bases sitting between them. The CDR3 DNA is TGTGCCAGTAGTATGCGGGCTCTTTGGGATGGCTACACCTTC. Its protein product is CASSMRALWDGYTF.

The chain carries TRBV28 and TRBJ1-3; TRBD1 might be the D (6 bases). The CDR3 is 18 residues long. The germline V and J ends were trimmed by 2 bases and 0 bases, with 17 bases remaining between them. Germline CDR1 MDHEN, CDR2 SYDVKM. CDR3 residues: CASSLDRPLSSSGNTIYF. The CDR3 nucleotides read TGTGCCAGCAGTTTAGACAGGCCCCTGTCTTCCTCTGGAAACACCATATATTTT.

The chain joins TRBV6-1 to TRBJ2-5, with D hard to call. The CDR3 totals 16 residues. V was pared by 2 bases and J by 2 bases, with 15 bases between. Germline lookup yields CDR1 MNHNS and CDR2 SASEGT. This chain's CDR3 is CASSEPQRPTQETQYF. The CDR3, as DNA: TGTGCCAGCAGTGAACCCCAGCGCCCGACTCAAGAGACCCAGTACTTC.

The rearrangement joins TRBV6-5 to TRBJ2-7, with unresolved D. Germline CDR1 MNHEY, CDR2 SVGAGI. CDR3 length: 14 amino acids. The V end was cut by 6 bases, the J end by 1 base, with 13 bases between. CDR3 sequence reads: CASSPMMRSYEQYF. The CDR3 DNA is TGTGCCAGCAGCCCCATGATGAGATCCTACGAGCAGTACTTC.

This chain uses TRBV2 with TRBJ2-2; D remains unclear. Trimming left V 3 bases short and J 1 base short, with 6 bases between. Per germline, CDR1 SNHLY and CDR2 FYNNEI. There are 14 residues in the CDR3. Written as DNA, the CDR3 is TGTGCCAGCAGTGACAGGATGAACACCGGGGAGCTGTTTTTT. Translating it yields CASSDRMNTGELFF. The full variable domain, with the rest looked up from reference TRBV2 and TRBJ2-2, is EPEVTQTPSHQVTQMGQEVILRCVPISNHLYFYWYRQILGQKVEFLVSFYNNEISEKSEIFDDQFSVERPDGSNFTLKIRSTKLEDSAMYFCASSDRMNTGELFFGEGSRLTVL.

The J gene is TRBJ1-4, the V gene TRBV28, with D maybe TRBD1 (6 bases). In germline, CDR1 is MDHEN, CDR2 SYDVKM. The CDR3 is 17 amino acids. The ends were cut back, 3 bases at V and 4 bases at J, with 18 bases in the middle. In DNA form, the CDR3 reads TGTGCCAGCAGTTTGGACAGCGTCGGTCGGGGTAATGAAAAACTGTTTTTT. Residues: CASSLDSVGRGNEKLFF.

The J gene is TRBJ1-2, the V gene TRBV6-1; 9 bases match TRBD1. The germline V gene encodes CDR1 MNHNS and CDR2 SASEGT. The CDR3 runs to 19 residues. V lost 4 bases, J lost 1 base, and 16 bases stayed unmatched. The CDR3 here is CASSVWVGTGKLLNYGYTF. Written as DNA, the CDR3 is TGTGCCAGCAGTGTTTGGGTGGGGACAGGGAAACTTCTTAACTATGGCTACACCTTC.

The chain recombines TRBV11-2 with TRBJ2-7; D possibly corresponds to TRBD1 (5 bases). Germline lookup yields CDR1 SGHAT and CDR2 FQNNGV. CDR3 length: 15 amino acids. The V end was cut by 2 bases, the J end by 2 bases, with 13 bases between. The CDR3 spells CASSLSPDRTYEQYF. CDR3 DNA: TGTGCCAGCAGCTTATCCCCCGACAGAACCTACGAGCAGTACTTC.

This sequence joins TRBV28 and TRBJ2-7; TRBD1 agrees at 11 bases. This CDR3 spans 15 amino acids. Per the germline V gene, CDR1 is MDHEN and CDR2 is SYDVKM. Unmatched junction bases numbered 10, after V lost 6 bases and J lost 6 bases. CDR3 in DNA: TGTGCCAGCAGCCCGCCCGGGACAGGGGGTTTCGAGCAGTACTTC. Translated, it gives CASSPPGTGGFEQYF.

V is TRBV7-6 and J is TRBJ2-7, with D maybe TRBD2 (6 bases). The V gene lost 5 bases and the J gene lost 2 bases, with 16 bases spanning the gap. Looked up from germline, CDR1 is SGHVS and CDR2 is FNYEAQ. This CDR3 is built from 15 residues. CDR3 region: CASSRGTAGPYEQYF. The CDR3 DNA sequence: TGTGCCAGCAGCCGTGGGACGGCGGGACCCTACGAGCAGTACTTC. Together with reference TRBV7-6 and TRBJ2-7, the CDR3 gives the full variable domain: GAGVSQSPRYKVTKRGQDVALRCDPISGHVSLYWYRQALGQGPEFLTYFNYEAQQDKSGLPNDRFSAERPEGSISTLTIQRTEQRDSAMYRCASSRGTAGPYEQYFGPGTRLTVT.

Worth noting for this clone: This specimen includes other DNA sequences encoding the same CDR3. This chain uses TRBV9 with TRBJ1-1; a possible D gene is TRBD1 (5 bases). Trimming took off 0 bases at V and 1 base at J, with 7 bases between the two ends. This CDR3 region has 14 residues. Germline assignment: CDR1 SGDLS and CDR2 YYNGEE. The CDR3 bases are TGTGCCAGCAGCGTAGGACAGAGGAACACTGAAGCTTTCTTT. This encodes CASSVGQRNTEAFF.

This clone was counted a single time. The chain recombines TRBV27 with TRBJ2-3; TRBD1 agrees at 9 bases. Per germline, CDR1 MNHEY and CDR2 SMNVEV (reference sequence). V was clipped by 4 bases and J by 2 bases; unmatched bases: 7. The CDR3 has 16 amino acids. In DNA form, the CDR3 reads TGTGCCAGCAGTTACCGACAGGGGGTCTCCACAGATACGCAGTATTTT. Translated: CASSYRQGVSTDTQYF.

This clone has only a few counts. The chain links TRBV5-1 to TRBJ1-1; D is unresolved. Germline-derived CDR1 and CDR2 are SGHRS and YFSETQ. This CDR3 is 13 amino acids long. Trimming removed 2 bases at V and 1 base at J, with 6 bases between. CDR3 region: CASSFGENTEAFF. The CDR3, as DNA: TGCGCCAGCAGCTTCGGGGAGAACACTGAAGCTTTCTTT.

The V gene is TRBV6-5, the J gene TRBJ1-6; a possible D gene is TRBD1 (5 bases). This CDR3 spans 14 amino acids. V dropped 9 bases and J dropped 3 bases, with 12 bases sitting between them. Germline CDR1 is MNHEY and CDR2 is SVGAGI. DNA of the CDR3: TGTGCCAGTAGGGGCGGAGTCTATAATTCACCCCTCCACTTT. Translated, it gives CASRGGVYNSPLHF.

This chain uses TRBV7-9 with TRBJ1-2, with a tentative D call TRBD1 (6 bases). This CDR3 region has 13 residues. Trimming cost V 1 base and J 4 bases, with 7 bases left between them. Germline assignment: CDR1 SEHNR and CDR2 FQNEAQ (reference sequence). The CDR3 loop reads CASSLVGGYGYTF. In nucleotides, the CDR3 is TGTGCCAGCAGCTTAGTAGGGGGCTATGGCTACACCTTC.

This rearrangement joins TRBV7-8 to TRBJ1-4, with D hard to call. Germline CDR1 reads SGHVS; CDR2 reads FQNEAQ. Trimming removed 2 bases at V and 4 bases at J, with 14 bases between. The CDR3 is 16 residues long. DNA of the CDR3: TGTGCCAGCAGCTTACCCCCGGTGGACTATAATGAAAAACTGTTTTTT. Its protein product is CASSLPPVDYNEKLFF.

This clone appeared a single time. The CDR3 DNA reads as TGTGCCAGCAGCTTTCTCCGACTAGACGAGCAGTACTTC. It translates to CASSFLRLDEQYF. The rearrangement joins TRBV11-2 to TRBJ2-7; tentatively, D is TRBD2 (6 bases). This CDR3 spans 13 amino acids. V was shortened by 3 bases and J by 5 bases, with 11 bases between the two germline ends. Germline V CDR1 and CDR2: SGHAT, FQNNGV.

The chain links TRBV19 to TRBJ2-5; 7 bases agree with TRBD1. The J call may be faulty, since TRBJ2-7 better matches the DNA end. The CDR3 is 14 residues long. Germline V lookup: CDR1 LNHDA, CDR2 SQIVND (reference sequence). The CDR3 DNA is TGTGCCAGTAGTATTGGGACAGTCAGGCACGAGCAGTACTTC. Amino acid sequence: CASSIGTVRHEQYF.

V is TRBV5-1 and J is TRBJ1-5; D is perhaps TRBD1 (5 bases). Trimming shortened V by 0 bases and J by 4 bases, and 8 bases separated the two germline ends. The CDR3 is 14 amino acids. Germline loops: CDR1 SGHRS, CDR2 YFSETQ. CDR3 amino acids: CASSLGQLNQPQHF. As DNA, the CDR3 is TGCGCCAGCAGCTTGGGACAGCTGAATCAGCCCCAGCATTTT.

The V call is TRBV5-1, the J call TRBJ1-2, with D maybe TRBD1 (5 bases). Deletions cut 3 bases from V and 7 bases from J, with 19 bases between. Looked up from germline, CDR1 is SGHRS and CDR2 is YFSETQ. The CDR3 has 15 residues. The DNA for the CDR3 is TGCGCCAGCAGCTCGACCCAGGTAGGGGTGCCTGGCTACACCTTC. Translation gives CASSSTQVGVPGYTF.

This clone is a singleton in its sample. The chain couples TRBV5-1 to TRBJ2-1; 11 bases are a match to TRBD1. This CDR3 comprises 19 residues. Per germline, CDR1 SGHRS and CDR2 YFSETQ. V lost 4 bases, J lost 0 bases, and 12 bases stayed unmatched. CDR3 nucleotides: TGCGCCAGCAGCCCGGACAGGGGGCCCGGTAAAAGCTCCTACAATGAGCAGTTCTTC. The encoded protein is CASSPDRGPGKSSYNEQFF.

This chain links TRBV5-5 with TRBJ2-1; D unresolved. Trimming cost V 0 bases and J 1 base, with 11 bases left between them. Germline CDR1 and CDR2: SGHKS and YYEKEE (reference sequence). The CDR3 extends over 16 amino acids. The CDR3 loop reads CASSLAEVPSYNEQFF. The CDR3 DNA is TGTGCCAGCAGCTTGGCCGAGGTGCCATCCTACAATGAGCAGTTCTTC.

The genes are TRBV5-1 and TRBJ2-5; 8 nucleotides match TRBD1. The germline gives CDR1 SGHRS, CDR2 YFSETQ. This CDR3 region has 15 residues. Germline trimming cut 4 bases from V and 5 bases from J; bases unmatched to any gene: 10. The CDR3 protein is CASSVTGVEVETQYF. The CDR3 DNA reads as TGCGCCAGCAGCGTGACAGGGGTGGAGGTGGAGACCCAGTACTTC.